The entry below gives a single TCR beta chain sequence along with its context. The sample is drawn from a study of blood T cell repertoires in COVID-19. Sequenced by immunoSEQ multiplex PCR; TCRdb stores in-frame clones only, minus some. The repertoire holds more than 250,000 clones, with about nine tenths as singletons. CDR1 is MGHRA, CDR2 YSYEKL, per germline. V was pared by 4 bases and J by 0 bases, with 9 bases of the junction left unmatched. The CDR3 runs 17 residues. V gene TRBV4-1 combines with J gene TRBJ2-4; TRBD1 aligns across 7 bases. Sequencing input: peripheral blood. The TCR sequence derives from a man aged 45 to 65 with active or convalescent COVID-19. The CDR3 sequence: CASSPPRGSLAKNIQYF. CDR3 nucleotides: TGCGCCAGCAGCCCCCCCAGGGGGTCTCTAGCCAAAAACATTCAGTACTTC.